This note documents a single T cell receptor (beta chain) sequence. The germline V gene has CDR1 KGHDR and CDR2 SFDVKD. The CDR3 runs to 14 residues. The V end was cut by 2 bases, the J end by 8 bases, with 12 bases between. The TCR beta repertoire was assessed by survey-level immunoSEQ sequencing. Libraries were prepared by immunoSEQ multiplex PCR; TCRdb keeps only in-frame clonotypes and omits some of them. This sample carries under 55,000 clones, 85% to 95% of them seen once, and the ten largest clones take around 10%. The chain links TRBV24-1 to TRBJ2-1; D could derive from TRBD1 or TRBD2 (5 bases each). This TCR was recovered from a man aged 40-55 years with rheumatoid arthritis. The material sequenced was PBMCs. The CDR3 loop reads CATSDSGARHEQFF. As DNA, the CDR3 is TGTGCCACCAGTGATTCCGGGGCCCGTCATGAGCAGTTCTTC.